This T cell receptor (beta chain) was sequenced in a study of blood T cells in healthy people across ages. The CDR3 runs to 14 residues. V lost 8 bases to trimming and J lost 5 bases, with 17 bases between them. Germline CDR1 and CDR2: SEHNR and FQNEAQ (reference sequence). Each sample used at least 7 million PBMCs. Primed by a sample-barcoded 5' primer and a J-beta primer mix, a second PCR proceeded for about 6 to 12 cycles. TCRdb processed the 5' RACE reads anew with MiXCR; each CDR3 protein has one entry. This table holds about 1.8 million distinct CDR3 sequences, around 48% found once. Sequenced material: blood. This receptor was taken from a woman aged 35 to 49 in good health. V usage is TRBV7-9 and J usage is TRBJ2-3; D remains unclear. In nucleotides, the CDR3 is TGTGCCAGCCAGGTGACCCTAATGGTAGATACGCAGTATTTT. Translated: CASQVTLMVDTQYF.